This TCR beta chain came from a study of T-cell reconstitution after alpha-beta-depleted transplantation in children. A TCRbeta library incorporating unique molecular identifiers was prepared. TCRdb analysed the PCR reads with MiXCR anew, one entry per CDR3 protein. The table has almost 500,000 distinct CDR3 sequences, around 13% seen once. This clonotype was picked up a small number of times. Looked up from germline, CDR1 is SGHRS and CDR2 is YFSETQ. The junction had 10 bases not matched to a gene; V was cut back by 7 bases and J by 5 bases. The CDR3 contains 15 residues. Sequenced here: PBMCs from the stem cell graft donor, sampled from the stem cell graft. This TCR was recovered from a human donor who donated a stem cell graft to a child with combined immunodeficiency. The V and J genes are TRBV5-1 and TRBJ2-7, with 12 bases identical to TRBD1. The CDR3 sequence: CASATRDRGLHEQYF. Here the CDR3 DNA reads TGCGCCAGCGCCACCCGGGACAGGGGGCTCCACGAGCAGTACTTC.